The 26 T cell receptor beta chains reported below all come from one sample, sequenced in a study of T-cell memory formation after mild COVID-19. TCRdb reprocessed the 5' RACE reads with MiXCR, giving one entry per CDR3 protein. The top ten hold 21% of the sample, which has under 450,000 distinct CDR3 sequences, 20% to 25% seen once. Sample: PBMCs or a T cell subset sorted from them (not recorded which). Receptor source: a man in his late teens or twenties who had mild COVID-19 (a few samples of this study predate the infection). Cell type and time point are not known.

This clonotype has just a few counts. The chain links TRBV6-2 or TRBV6-3 to TRBJ2-7, with a tentative D call TRBD1 (5 bases). The germline CDR1 and CDR2 sequences are MNHEY and SVGEGT. V shed 3 bases and J shed 3 bases, with 9 bases lying between them. The CDR3 covers 13 residues. The CDR3 DNA is TGTGCCAGCAGTTATATGCAGGGCTACGAGCAGTACGTC. It yields the protein CASSYMQGYEQYV.

J is TRBJ1-4 and V is TRBV15, with D perhaps TRBD1 (6 bases). CDR1 and CDR2 (germline): LNHNV, YYDKDF (reference sequence). Trimming took off 2 bases at V and 5 bases at J, with 15 bases between the two ends. The CDR3 totals 16 residues. The CDR3 DNA is TGTGCCACCAGCAGATCTTTTCGGGGGCAAAATGAAAAACTGTTTTTT. This sequence encodes CATSRSFRGQNEKLFF. Looking up the rest from reference TRBV15 and TRBJ1-4 gives the full variable domain: DAMVIQNPRYQVTQFGKPVTLSCSQTLNHNVMYWYQQKSSQAPKLLFHYYDKDFNNEADTPDNFQSRRPNTSFCFLDIRSPGLGDTAMYLCATSRSFRGQNEKLFFGSGTQLSVL.

The V call is TRBV6-5, the J call TRBJ2-2; D not certain. The germline V gene has CDR1 MNHEY and CDR2 SVGAGI. The CDR3 has 12 residues. Trimming took 7 bases from V and 7 from J, leaving 10 bases between them. The CDR3 reads CASTKEGGELFF. The CDR3 nucleotides are TGTGCCAGCACCAAGGAAGGCGGGGAGCTGTTTTTT.

This clonotype turned up a few times. This rearrangement joins TRBV7-9 to TRBJ1-4; no firm D call. Looked up from germline, CDR1 is SEHNR and CDR2 is FQNEAQ (reference sequence). The CDR3 runs to 14 residues. Trimming removed 1 base from V and 5 bases from J, with 8 bases in between. This chain's CDR3 is CASSLEIRNEKLFF. In DNA, the CDR3 is TGTGCCAGCAGCTTAGAGATAAGGAATGAAAAACTGTTTTTT. Supplemented by reference TRBV7-9 and TRBJ1-4, the full variable domain reads DTGVSQNPRHKITKRGQNVTFRCDPISEHNRLYWYRQTLGQGPEFLTYFQNEAQLEKSRLLSDRFSAERPKGSFSTLEIQRTEQGDSAMYLCASSLEIRNEKLFFGSGTQLSVL.

The V gene is TRBV5-1, the J gene TRBJ2-1; 8 bases align to TRBD1. The CDR3 has 14 amino acids. V was clipped by 3 bases and J by 5 bases; unmatched bases: 4. Germline CDR1 SGHRS, CDR2 YFSETQ. CDR3 sequence (DNA): TGCGCCAGCAGCTCATACAGGGGGGACAATGAGCAGTTCTTC. Its translation: CASSSYRGDNEQFF. Full variable domain (missing parts from reference TRBV5-1 and TRBJ2-1): KAGVTQTPRYLIKTRGQQVTLSCSPISGHRSVSWYQQTPGQGLQFLFEYFSETQRNKGNFPGRFSGRQFSNSRSEMNVSTLELGDSALYLCASSSYRGDNEQFFGPGTRLTVL.

V and J are TRBV24-1 and TRBJ2-1; D might be TRBD1 or TRBD2, each matching 5 bases. There are 17 residues in the CDR3. V lost 4 bases and J lost 0, with 15 bases in between. Germline loops: CDR1 KGHDR, CDR2 SFDVKD. In DNA form, the CDR3 reads TGTGCCACCAGTGAAGCCGGGACCTTGAGCTCCTACAATGAGCAGTTCTTC. Protein sequence: CATSEAGTLSSYNEQFF.

The gene calls are TRBV7-8 and TRBJ1-2, with D uncertain. The CDR3 sequence is 14 residues long. CDR1 is SGHVS and CDR2 is FQNEAQ in the germline V gene. Between the trimmed V and J ends, which lost 3 bases and 8 bases, there was a span of 16 bases. The CDR3 coding sequence is TGTGCCAGCAGCTTGGTGGAGACTCGAAGCGGCTACACCTTC. It is translated as CASSLVETRSGYTF.

The CDR3: CSARAPRGTGETQYF. For the CDR3, the DNA is TGCAGTGCTAGAGCCCCCAGGGGGACGGGAGAGACCCAGTACTTC. The chain employs TRBV20-1 and TRBJ2-5; 7 bases map to TRBD1. The CDR3 covers 15 residues. The J segment lost 4 bases and the V segment lost 1 base, leaving 9 bases of the junction unmatched. CDR1 and CDR2 from the germline V gene are DFQATT and SNEGSKA (reference sequence).

The chain carries TRBV12-3 or TRBV12-4 and TRBJ1-5; D uncertain. This CDR3 is built from 11 residues. Trimming removed 5 bases at V and 7 bases at J, with 6 bases between. The CDR3 sequence: CASSEGQPQHF. CDR3 nucleotide sequence: TGTGCCAGCAGTGAAGGGCAGCCCCAGCATTTT.

J is TRBJ1-4 and V is TRBV4-3, with TRBD1 matching 9 bases. CDR3 size: 16 residues. Losses at the gene ends were 1 base for V and 7 bases for J; bases not matched to a gene: 7. CDR1 is LGHNA and CDR2 is YSLEER in the germline V gene. CDR3 residues: CASSQVAGQGREKLFF. The CDR3 DNA reads TGCGCCAGCAGCCAAGTTGCGGGACAGGGTCGTGAAAAACTGTTTTTT.

The chain couples TRBV5-1 to TRBJ2-7; 7 positions agree with TRBD2. This CDR3 has 15 residues. The V gene end was trimmed by 0 bases and the J gene end by 2 bases; junction bases not matched to a gene: 5. CDR1 is SGHRS, CDR2 YFSETQ, per germline. The CDR3 reads CASSLEPGGTYEQYV. The CDR3 nucleotides read TGCGCCAGCAGCTTGGAACCGGGGGGAACCTACGAGCAGTACGTC.

This clonotype was observed a few times. This chain links TRBV19 with TRBJ2-2; a weak D match, TRBD1 (5 bases). V lost 3 bases and J lost 4, with 15 bases in between. Germline V gene data show CDR1 as LNHDA and CDR2 as SQIVND (reference sequence). This CDR3 is built from 16 residues. This chain's CDR3 is CASSIGAGLITGELFF. In DNA, the CDR3 is TGTGCCAGTAGTATTGGGGCCGGCTTAATCACCGGGGAGCTGTTTTTT.

The chain links TRBV7-2 to TRBJ1-5; TRBD1 matches at 9 bases. The length of the CDR3 is 16 residues. V shed 2 bases, J shed 3 bases, and the junction held 5 bases outside the gene matches. The germline gives CDR1 SGHTA, CDR2 FQGNSA. The CDR3 spells CASSLTGTGTNQPQHF. The CDR3 DNA reads TGTGCCAGCAGCTTAACCGGGACAGGGACCAATCAGCCCCAGCATTTT. The full variable domain, in which reference TRBV7-2 and TRBJ1-5 provide the parts outside the CDR3, is GAGVSQSPSNKVTEKGKDVELRCDPISGHTALYWYRQSLGQGLEFLIYFQGNSAPDKSGLPSDRFSAERTGGSVSTLTIQRTQQEDSAVYLCASSLTGTGTNQPQHFGDGTRLSIL.

The chain carries TRBV19 and TRBJ2-3; 10 nucleotides line up with TRBD2. CDR1 and CDR2 (germline): LNHDA, SQIVND (reference sequence). J gave up 5 bases and V 9 bases, and 8 bases lay outside the gene matches. This CDR3 region has 14 residues. In DNA, the CDR3 is TGTGCCAGCCGCACTAGCGGGGAGGGAGATACGCAGTATTTT. Its translation: CASRTSGEGDTQYF.

This clonotype was counted only a few times. This sequence joins TRBV7-9 and TRBJ1-2; D is ambiguous. The CDR3 extends over 16 amino acids. In germline, CDR1 is SEHNR, CDR2 FQNEAQ (reference sequence). With 5 bases removed from V and 1 base from J, the gap between germline ends came to 17 bases. The CDR3 region is CASSPTGSVINYGYTF. The CDR3 nucleotides read TGTGCCAGCAGCCCTACGGGGTCCGTAATTAACTATGGCTACACCTTC.

This clonotype was picked up a small number of times. The chain recombines TRBV28 with TRBJ2-7; tentative D call: TRBD1 (5 bases). The CDR3 has 16 residues. Germline CDR1 is MDHEN and CDR2 is SYDVKM. The V end lost 5 bases, the J end lost 3 bases, and 20 bases lay between the germline ends. CDR3 nucleotides: TGTGCCAGCAGTCCCCTCCGTGGGGCTTTAAACTACGAGCAGTACGTC. Translated: CASSPLRGALNYEQYV.

V is TRBV5-1 and J is TRBJ1-3, with TRBD1 as a possible D gene (5 bases). CDR1 is SGHRS, CDR2 YFSETQ, per germline. The CDR3 totals 15 residues. V dropped 0 bases and J dropped 4 bases, with 11 bases sitting between them. For the CDR3, the DNA is TGCGCCAGCAGCTTGGTGGGACCTCGCGGAAACACCATATATTTT. It specifies CASSLVGPRGNTIYF.

The chain is built from TRBV7-2 and TRBJ2-3, with D possibly being TRBD1 (5 bases). Germline assignment: CDR1 SGHTA and CDR2 FQGNSA. This CDR3 spans 15 amino acids. Deletions cut 1 base from V and 5 bases from J, with 13 bases between. The CDR3 DNA is TGTGCCAGCAGCTTAGTCTTGGTAGGGGTAGATACGCAGTATTTT. Translating gives CASSLVLVGVDTQYF.

The CDR3 spells CASSETGLEQYF. For the CDR3, the DNA is TGTGCCAGCAGCGAGACAGGCCTCGAGCAGTACTTC. V gene TRBV6-1 combines with J gene TRBJ2-7, with a possible D match to TRBD1 (6 bases). Trimming removed 6 bases at V and 6 bases at J, with 12 bases between. The CDR3 covers 12 residues. The germline V gene encodes CDR1 MNHNS and CDR2 SASEGT.

This clonotype was observed a few times. The chain uses TRBV19 and TRBJ1-2; TRBD1 matches at 8 bases. Germline V gene lookup returns CDR1 LNHDA and CDR2 SQIVND (reference sequence). Unmatched junction bases numbered 14, after V lost 6 bases and J lost 8 bases. CDR3 length: 15 residues. CDR3 DNA: TGTGCCAGTAGGTTCGCCGGGACAGGACGAGTGGGCTACACCTTC. This gives the protein CASRFAGTGRVGYTF.

This clonotype came up a few times. V and J are TRBV4-3 and TRBJ2-2, with D possibly matching TRBD2 (6 bases). Germline CDR1 and CDR2: LGHNA and YSLEER. CDR3 length: 15 residues. Trimming shortened V by 1 base and J by 8 bases, and 14 bases separated the two germline ends. The CDR3 DNA is TGCGCCAGCAGCCAAGGGGCCTCGGGGGTGGGGGAGCTGTTTTTT. It encodes CASSQGASGVGELFF.

The V and J genes are TRBV2 and TRBJ2-1, with TRBD2 matching 7 bases. This CDR3 is built from 15 residues. CDR1 and CDR2 from the germline V gene are SNHLY and FYNNEI. With 2 bases clipped from V and 9 bases from J, the junction kept 10 bases outside the gene matches. This CDR3 reads CASSELQRGLGEQFF. The CDR3 coding sequence is TGTGCCAGCAGTGAATTACAGCGGGGTTTGGGTGAGCAGTTCTTC.

This clonotype was seen ten or more times. The CDR3 nucleotides read TGTGCCAGCAGTTGGGGGGATGGCTATGGCTACACCTTC. This encodes CASSWGDGYGYTF. The chain links TRBV12-3 or TRBV12-4 to TRBJ1-2, with D possibly TRBD1 on 5 matching bases. This CDR3 is built from 13 residues. Trimming pared 4 bases from V and 4 bases from J, leaving 10 bases between.

The gene calls are TRBV7-3 and TRBJ2-3, with 8 bases that match TRBD2. V gave up 0 bases and J gave up 2 bases; unmatched junction bases: 7. Germline V gene sequence: CDR1 SGHTA, CDR2 FQGTGA. This CDR3 comprises 17 residues. The CDR3 nucleotides read TGTGCCAGCAGCTTAACAGTTACTAGCGGAATCACAGATACGCAGTATTTT. This sequence encodes CASSLTVTSGITDTQYF.

This clonotype came up many times. This sequence joins TRBV7-2 and TRBJ2-5; 8 bases line up with TRBD2. The V segment lost 2 bases and the J segment 1 base; nucleotides outside the gene matches: 0. CDR3 length: 14 amino acids. Germline lookup yields CDR1 SGHTA and CDR2 FQGNSA. The DNA of the CDR3 is TGTGCCAGCAGCTTAACTAGCGGCCAAGAGACCCAGTACTTC. It translates to CASSLTSGQETQYF.

This clonotype was found a few times. The V and J genes are TRBV6-5 and TRBJ2-7, with 8 bases fitting TRBD2. Germline trimming cut 5 bases from V and 3 bases from J; bases unmatched to any gene: 6. The V gene's germline CDR1 is MNHEY and CDR2 SVGAGI. This CDR3 is built from 14 residues. CDR3 in amino acids: CASSMTSVDYEQYF. In DNA, the CDR3 is TGTGCCAGCAGTATGACTAGCGTAGACTACGAGCAGTACTTC.